This T cell receptor beta chain comes out of a study of technical replicates of blood from a few donors. The method was immunoSEQ multiplex PCR; TCRdb's version includes in-frame clones alone and lacks a portion of them. Of approximately 79,000 clones in the sample, approximately 96% are singletons; the top ten hold under 0.3%. CDR1 is MNHNS, CDR2 SASEGT, per germline. The CDR3 has 15 amino acids. Trimming cost V 6 bases and J 0 bases, with 11 bases left between them. This TCR was sampled from a human donor in good health. This chain links TRBV6-1 with TRBJ1-4; unclear D gene. Source material: T cells isolated from PBMCs. The CDR3 bases are TGTGCCAGCAGGGGGAACGGGGCAACTAATGAAAAACTGTTTTTT. Translation gives CASRGNGATNEKLFF.